A selection of T cell receptor beta chains follows, all from one sample in a study of beta chain features in type 1 diabetes. Generated by immunoSEQ multiplex PCR, the TCRdb table keeps only in-frame clones and is missing some. The profile shows fewer than 400,000 clones, roughly 8% of them singletons. The sample taken for sequencing was central memory CD4+ T cells from blood. These receptors were collected from a woman under 30 in good health. The CDR3 runs from the conserved cysteine through the conserved F or W. Each record gives: clone size, J gene, D gene, V gene, CDR3 DNA, CDR3 protein. D genes are given only for firm matches. Some rows mark clone size as missing; the rest say once, few, many or name a class of expanded clone.

abundance: .; j_gene: TRBJ2-2; d_gene: .; v_gene: TRBV5-1; CDR3nt: TGCGCCAGCAGTAGGCTGGCGAACACCGGGGAGCTGTTTTTT; CDR3aa: CASSRLANTGELFF
abundance: .; j_gene: TRBJ2-3; d_gene: TRBD1; v_gene: TRBV4-2; CDR3nt: TGTGCCAGCAGCCAAGGGTATAACAGGGGTACAGATACGCAGTATTTT; CDR3aa: CASSQGYNRGTDTQYF
abundance: .; j_gene: TRBJ2-7; d_gene: .; v_gene: TRBV4-2; CDR3nt: TGTGCCAGCAGCTTGGACGCAGGGCCCTACGAGCAGTACTTC; CDR3aa: CASSLDAGPYEQYF
abundance: many; j_gene: TRBJ2-1; d_gene: TRBD1; v_gene: TRBV11-2; CDR3nt: TGTGCCAGCAGCTTAGAACCAGGGGGTAAGGAGTTCTTC; CDR3aa: CASSLEPGGKEFF
abundance: .; j_gene: TRBJ2-3; d_gene: .; v_gene: TRBV7-8; CDR3nt: TGTGCCAGCAGCTTAGCGGGGTCAGATACGCAGTATTTT; CDR3aa: CASSLAGSDTQYF
abundance: .; j_gene: TRBJ2-7; d_gene: TRBD2; v_gene: TRBV4-1; CDR3nt: TGCGCCAGCAGCCAAGTATCTAGCGGGAGACCCTACGAGCAGTACTTC; CDR3aa: CASSQVSSGRPYEQYF
abundance: .; j_gene: TRBJ2-3; d_gene: TRBD1; v_gene: TRBV5-6; CDR3nt: TGTGCCAGCAGCTTGGCGGGACAGGGAAGCACAGATACGCAGTATTTT; CDR3aa: CASSLAGQGSTDTQYF
abundance: few; j_gene: TRBJ1-2; d_gene: .; v_gene: TRBV25-1; CDR3nt: TGTGCCAGCAGTCGACCCGAGGCGGGCGGAGCCCACTATGGCTACACCTTC; CDR3aa: CASSRPEAGGAHYGYTF
abundance: few; j_gene: TRBJ2-1; d_gene: TRBD2; v_gene: TRBV28; CDR3nt: TGTGCCAGCACCTTTCGAGGGACTAGCTCCTACAATGAGCAGTTCTTC; CDR3aa: CASTFRGTSSYNEQFF
abundance: few; j_gene: TRBJ2-7; d_gene: TRBD2; v_gene: TRBV2; CDR3nt: TGTGCCAGCAGCGGAGAGGGACTAGCGGGGGTAACTGAGCAGTACTTC; CDR3aa: CASSGEGLAGVTEQYF
abundance: few; j_gene: TRBJ2-5; d_gene: .; v_gene: TRBV9; CDR3nt: TGTGCCAGCAGCGTATCCTCTGGGGCAGAGACCCAGTACTTC; CDR3aa: CASSVSSGAETQYF
abundance: .; j_gene: TRBJ2-7; d_gene: .; v_gene: TRBV28; CDR3nt: TGTGCCAGCAGTTTTGGGACCTCCTACGAGCAGTACTTC; CDR3aa: CASSFGTSYEQYF
abundance: .; j_gene: TRBJ2-1; d_gene: .; v_gene: TRBV7-9; CDR3nt: TGTGCCAGCAGCTCCCCCGCAGGAAGCTCCTACAATGAGCAGTTCTTC; CDR3aa: CASSSPAGSSYNEQFF
abundance: .; j_gene: TRBJ2-7; d_gene: .; v_gene: TRBV5-1; CDR3nt: TGCGCCAGCAGCGGTGACAGCTTCTACGAGCAGTACTTC; CDR3aa: CASSGDSFYEQYF
abundance: .; j_gene: TRBJ1-2; d_gene: .; v_gene: TRBV29-1; CDR3nt: TGCAGCGTTGGATCGTCACTGGCGAGGGGCGCCTACACCTTC; CDR3aa: CSVGSSLARGAYTF
abundance: .; j_gene: TRBJ2-7; d_gene: .; v_gene: TRBV7-2; CDR3nt: TGTGCCAGCAGCCTCCCTTGGGCCCTGCAGTACTTC; CDR3aa: CASSLPWALQYF
abundance: .; j_gene: TRBJ2-5; d_gene: TRBD2; v_gene: TRBV5-1; CDR3nt: TGCGCCAGCAGCCGGAGCGGGAGCGACCAAGAGACCCAGTACTTC; CDR3aa: CASSRSGSDQETQYF
abundance: few; j_gene: TRBJ2-1; d_gene: .; v_gene: TRBV28; CDR3nt: TGTGCCAGCCGGAGGTACAATGAGCAGTTCTTC; CDR3aa: CASRRYNEQFF
abundance: few; j_gene: TRBJ2-3; d_gene: TRBD1; v_gene: TRBV4-3; CDR3nt: TGCGCCAGCAGCCGACCCGGGACAGGGAGCACAGATACGCAGTATTTT; CDR3aa: CASSRPGTGSTDTQYF
abundance: .; j_gene: TRBJ2-7; d_gene: TRBD1; v_gene: TRBV18; CDR3nt: TGTGCCAGCTCACCACCGGGTTGGGTGCAGGGGGCCTACGAGCAGTACTTC; CDR3aa: CASSPPGWVQGAYEQYF
abundance: few; j_gene: TRBJ2-7; d_gene: .; v_gene: TRBV6-5; CDR3nt: TGTGCCAGCAGGCTGACTGGTGCGGGTGCCTACGAGCAGTACTTC; CDR3aa: CASRLTGAGAYEQYF
abundance: many; j_gene: TRBJ1-4; d_gene: .; v_gene: TRBV6-6; CDR3nt: TGTGCCAGCAGTTACGGCCGGGGCAGGGAAAAACTGTTTTTT; CDR3aa: CASSYGRGREKLFF
abundance: few; j_gene: TRBJ2-1; d_gene: .; v_gene: TRBV9; CDR3nt: TGTGCCAGCGCAACAGGCACTCGATCAGACAATGAGCAGTTCTTC; CDR3aa: CASATGTRSDNEQFF